This T cell receptor (beta chain) stems from a study of blood T cell repertoires in COVID-19 (dated by TCRdb to 2020 to 2022). At the level of the whole study: Collaborator samples came from the United States, Italy and Spain and covered acute and convalescent phases of COVID-19. The material from the prospective study consisted of cDNA or gDNA derived from T cells, B-cell-depleted T cells, or PBMCs. The dataset comprised deeply sampled blood TCRbeta repertoires from subjects exposed to, actively infected with, or recovered from COVID-19. The repertoires were released in a freely available public database intended as a resource for research on the immune response to SARS-CoV-2. The samples were drawn from the first 160 participants of the ongoing ImmuneRACE study and from 1,254 subjects provided by 6 global collaborators. A de-identified subject ID, COVID-19 status, age in years and sex were almost always included in the sample metadata. Where HLA class I and class II types were available, the types were taken from metadata supplied by the sample provider, not from assay-based typing.

This clone has just one count. The target of this receptor is not known. Base quality data are lacking; no much larger clone is found one base away. Each collaborating institution followed its own protocols to collect whole blood in K2EDTA tubes. Collaborator samples were shipped for TCRbeta analysis as frozen whole blood, isolated PBMCs, or DNA extracted from either sample type. V loses 4 bases at its end and J loses 6 bases; junction bases beyond the gene matches: 2. From a lookup of the germline V gene (reference sequence), CDR1 and CDR2 are MNHNY and SVGAGI. The CDR3 contains 14 residues, cysteine and phenylalanine counted. Left in the record is the CDR3 DNA by itself, 42 bases read in frame from the first base. TCRbeta CDR3 regions were amplified from genomic DNA by means of the immunoSEQ Assay, a bias-controlled multiplex PCR. Per the source publication's procedure: The number of nucleated cells in each sample was estimated by amplification of reference gene primers within the assay. Sequence reads were collapsed and filtered to measure the absolute abundance of every unique TCRbeta CDR3 rearrangement. Productive Simpson clonality was computed per sample as the square root of Simpson's diversity index over productive rearrangements. Here the immuneACCESS table is served through TCRdb, limited to in-frame sequences with V and J called. Missing clones are a known gap in these copies; in checked studies unresolved V genes cover under half, and the rest lacks a known reason. That table furnishes V, J and clone size, whereas the DNA furnished D and trimming. The sample table contains under 45,000 clones; only one count was recorded for roughly 88% of them. 7.5% to 10% of the sample rests with the top ten.

The paper's findings and limits, for the study overall: The amount of clinical and demographic metadata varied by source and participant and was provided uncurated.

Sequencing used peripheral blood. This clonotype was sampled from a man in his 60s with active COVID-19. The sequence links TRBV6-6 to TRBJ1-6; 8 central bases correspond to TRBD1. Here is the DNA: TGTGCCAGCAGTTCAGGGGGCTTTAATTCACCCCTCCACTTT. This codes for CASSSGGFNSPLHF.